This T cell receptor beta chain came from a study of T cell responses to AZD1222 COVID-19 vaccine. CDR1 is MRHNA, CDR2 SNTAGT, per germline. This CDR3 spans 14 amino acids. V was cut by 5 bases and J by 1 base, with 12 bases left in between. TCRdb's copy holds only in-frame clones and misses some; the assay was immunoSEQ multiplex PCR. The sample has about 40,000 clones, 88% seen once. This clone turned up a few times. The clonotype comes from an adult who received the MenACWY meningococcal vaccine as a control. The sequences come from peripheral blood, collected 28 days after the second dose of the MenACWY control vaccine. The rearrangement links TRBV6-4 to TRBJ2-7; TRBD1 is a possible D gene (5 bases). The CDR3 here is CASSQTTESYEQYF. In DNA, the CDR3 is TGTGCCAGCAGTCAAACGACAGAATCCTACGAGCAGTACTTC.